One and the same sample provided the 8 T cell receptor beta chains below, sequenced in a study of blood T cell repertoires in COVID-19. TCRdb's table, derived via immunoSEQ multiplex PCR, lists solely in-frame clones and lacks some. The sample lists about 84,000 clones, about 83% occurring once. Specimen: peripheral blood. These receptors all come from a woman older than 75 with acute or convalescent COVID-19.

The chain combines TRBV5-1 with TRBJ1-3; unclear D gene. The CDR3 runs 15 residues. Looked up from germline, CDR1 is SGHRS and CDR2 is YFSETQ. The V gene lost 0 bases and the J gene lost 0 bases, with 7 bases spanning the gap. The CDR3 loop is CASSLAPSSGNTIYF. The CDR3 DNA reads TGCGCCAGCAGCTTGGCCCCGAGCTCTGGAAACACCATATATTTT.

The chain has TRBV6-2 or TRBV6-3 and TRBJ1-6; D gene uncertain. V shed 3 bases and J shed 10 bases, with 22 bases lying between them. Per germline, CDR1 MNHEY and CDR2 SVGEGT. The CDR3 contains 17 residues. CDR3 nucleotides: TGTGCCAGCAGTTATTCTTTAGGTCGGTATGAGGCCTCACCCCTCCACTTT. The encoded protein is CASSYSLGRYEASPLHF.

The rearrangement links TRBV5-1 to TRBJ1-4; D possibly corresponds to TRBD1 (5 bases). V was cut by 2 bases and J by 1 base, with 6 bases left in between. The germline CDR1 and CDR2 sequences are SGHRS and YFSETQ. The CDR3 has 14 residues. CDR3 in amino acids: CASSLTGTNEKLFF. The CDR3 nucleotides are TGCGCCAGCAGCTTAACAGGAACTAATGAAAAACTGTTTTTT.

This chain uses TRBV5-1 with TRBJ2-7; 14 bases match TRBD2. Germline CDR1 is SGHRS and CDR2 is YFSETQ. The V gene end was trimmed by 5 bases and the J gene end by 5 bases; junction bases not matched to a gene: 15. This CDR3 contains 18 residues. The CDR3: CASSKEGGGLAGAHEQYF. CDR3 DNA sequence: TGCGCCAGCAGTAAAGAGGGTGGGGGACTAGCGGGAGCCCACGAGCAGTACTTC.

This chain links TRBV7-9 with TRBJ2-1; 12 bases are shared with TRBD2. CDR1 SEHNR and CDR2 FQNEAQ come from the germline V gene (reference sequence). This CDR3 comprises 14 residues. Trimming took 2 bases from V and 14 from J; bases not matched to a gene: 7. CDR3 loop: CASSLNLAGGWEFF. The CDR3 nucleotides read TGTGCCAGCAGCTTAAACCTAGCGGGAGGGTGGGAGTTCTTC.

The chain carries TRBV28 and TRBJ2-7; a possible D gene is TRBD1 (6 bases). The ends were cut back, 6 bases at V and 0 bases at J, with 21 bases in the middle. The V gene's germline CDR1 is MDHEN and CDR2 SYDVKM. This CDR3 contains 17 residues. CDR3 sequence reads: CASSASERGQSSYEQYF. The CDR3, as DNA: TGTGCCAGCAGCGCCTCCGAGAGGGGACAATCCTCCTACGAGCAGTACTTC.

The J gene is TRBJ2-1, the V gene TRBV6-2 or TRBV6-3; 11 nucleotides align to TRBD2. The CDR3 contains 18 residues. The germline V gene encodes CDR1 MNHEY and CDR2 SVGEGT. Trimming cost V 2 bases and J 3 bases; bases outside gene matches: 9. Here the CDR3 DNA reads TGTGCCAGCAGTTACCCTCACCCGGGACTAGCGGTCTACAATGAGCAGTTCTTC. Amino acid sequence: CASSYPHPGLAVYNEQFF.

The V and J genes are TRBV27 and TRBJ2-7; maybe TRBD2 (5 bases). The germline CDR1 and CDR2 sequences are MNHEY and SMNVEV (reference sequence). The V end lost 5 bases, the J end lost 0 bases, and 11 bases lay between the germline ends. The CDR3 totals 14 residues. The CDR3, as DNA: TGTGCCAGCAGTATGAGGGTAAGCTCCTACGAGCAGTACTTC. Its translation: CASSMRVSSYEQYF.